These T cell receptor beta chains were read from a single sample in a study of long-term antiretroviral therapy in people with HIV. Sequencing used immunoSEQ multiplex PCR; TCRdb keeps in-frame clones, though not all of them. This repertoire shows more than 35,000 clones, around 85% found once; its top ten account for over 9.5%. This specimen was unsorted PBMCs, taken 2.2 years after starting antiretroviral therapy. These receptor sequences come from a young man with HIV. The CDR3 runs from the conserved cysteine through the conserved F or W. Each record gives: D gene, V gene, clone size, J gene, CDR3 protein, CDR3 DNA. The D gene is left open where the match is weak. Clone size is stated in some rows and not others, as once, few, many or a class when expanded.

-	TRBV6-6	-	TRBJ1-4	CASSSYSTLQNEKLFF	TGTGCCAGCAGTTCATACTCGACCCTACAGAATGAAAAACTGTTTTTT
TRBD1	TRBV30	-	TRBJ1-5	CAWSRTGANQPQHF	TGTGCCTGGAGCCGGACAGGGGCGAATCAGCCCCAGCATTTT
TRBD1	TRBV29-1	-	TRBJ1-4	CSVSGTGVDEKLFF	TGCAGCGTTTCCGGGACAGGGGTTGATGAAAAACTGTTTTTT
-	TRBV5-1	-	TRBJ2-1	CASTTDAGSSYNEQFF	TGCGCCAGCACCACGGATGCGGGAAGCTCCTACAATGAGCAGTTCTTC
-	TRBV7-9	-	TRBJ2-7	CASSLLGPGSYEQYF	TGTGCCAGCAGCCTCTTGGGCCCAGGGTCCTACGAGCAGTACTTC
-	TRBV7-3	-	TRBJ1-5	CASSLNTDSVQHF	TGTGCCAGCAGCTTAAATACGGACAGTGTCCAGCATTTT
TRBD2	TRBV29-1	-	TRBJ2-1	CSVTGPSGSNDEQFF	TGCAGCGTTACAGGTCCTAGCGGGAGTAACGATGAGCAGTTCTTC
-	TRBV29-1	once	TRBJ1-1	CSVVAGDAEAFF	TGCAGCGTTGTAGCAGGGGATGCTGAAGCTTTCTTT
TRBD2	TRBV6-1	-	TRBJ2-1	CASSEGLADPREFF	TGTGCCAGCAGTGAGGGACTAGCGGATCCTAGGGAGTTCTTC
-	TRBV30	-	TRBJ1-3	CAWSVPLTSGNTIYF	TGTGCCTGGAGTGTACCGTTGACGTCTGGAAACACCATATATTTT
TRBD1	TRBV2	-	TRBJ1-2	CASNARQGRGGYTF	TGTGCCAGCAATGCCCGACAGGGGCGGGGCGGCTACACCTTC
-	TRBV27	-	TRBJ1-4	CASSLSRLSAKLFF	TGTGCCAGCAGTTTGTCGCGGCTTAGTGCGAAACTGTTTTTT
-	TRBV19	-	TRBJ1-5	CASSISENSNQPQHF	TGTGCCAGTAGTATTTCGGAAAATAGCAATCAGCCCCAGCATTTT
-	TRBV11-3	-	TRBJ1-1	CASSLDPARSTNTEAFF	TGTGCCAGCAGCTTAGATCCAGCCAGGAGCACGAACACTGAAGCTTTCTTT
TRBD1	TRBV6-4	few	TRBJ2-2	CASSGTGGTGELFF	TGTGCCAGCAGTGGGACAGGGGGCACCGGGGAGCTGTTTTTT